This record concerns one TCR beta chain sequence. The data belong to a study of T cell responses to AZD1222 COVID-19 vaccine. V dropped 4 bases and J dropped 2 bases, with 17 bases sitting between them. In germline, CDR1 is SGHNT, CDR2 YYREEE (reference sequence). The CDR3 spans 16 residues. Generated by immunoSEQ multiplex PCR, the TCRdb table keeps only in-frame clones and is missing some. The sample consists of 150,000 or so clones, approximately 90% of them appearing once. The receptor was isolated from an adult in good health. This specimen consisted of peripheral blood, obtained on day 0 of AZD1222 vaccination. V and J are TRBV5-4 and TRBJ2-3; D is perhaps TRBD1 (6 bases). CDR3 sequence (DNA): TGTGCCAGCAGCCTGGTCAGACAGGCGATCACAGATACGCAGTATTTT. Amino acid sequence: CASSLVRQAITDTQYF.